This T cell receptor beta chain originates from a study of cytomegalovirus exposure and HLA in healthy donors (dated 2017 in TCRdb). Study-wide context: In an earlier analysis of 550 to 750 of the donors, 276 Gb of sequence data and roughly 100 million unique TCR beta sequences from approximately 180 million T cells were reported. Approximately 300 gigabases of sequencing data and approximately 85 million unique TCR sequences were included in an early release covering under 650 HLA-typed donors. The genetic ancestry cluster associated with self-reported Caucasian donors included around four fifths of the approximately 410 genotyped donors. The aim of the study was to test whether cataloging public T cell receptors could identify signatures of past pathogen exposure. The study profiled the T cell repertoires of 666 subjects by immunosequencing and related them to cytomegalovirus serostatus. Along with the approximately 670-subject first cohort, a separate validation cohort of roughly 110 different subjects was used. To predict cytomegalovirus infection status, the study combined high-throughput TCR immunosequencing, statistical association of individual TCRs with disease status, and machine learning. To study patterns of TCR occurrence, a later analysis re-analyzed previously published TCR beta repertoires from 666 donors and added high-resolution HLA genotyping. The later analysis used no new phenotypic data to find candidate immune exposures, relying instead on TCR beta sequences and their occurrence across donors. An earlier analysis of around 540 of the donors applied high-throughput TCR beta sequencing to assess whether each TCR beta V gene segment acted as functional or pseudogenic. Donor age, sex, ethnicity and CMV serostatus were compiled together with the repertoire data. In a later genetic analysis, genome-wide SNP genotypes for about 65% of the roughly 670 donors were used, and that subset was treated as a discovery cohort. Every repertoire in the discovery cohort had been generated on one and the same sequencing platform. Class I and class II HLA loci were covered by the typing at four-digit resolution. The number of typed donors differed by locus: about 620-640 for A, B, C, DRB1 and DQB1; roughly 510 for DQA1; fewer than 610 for DPA1; and some 470 for DPB1. Because of strong linkage in the cohort, roughly 5 DR-DQ haplotypes were treated as single units for association and clustering. Across 398 genotyped donors of the cohort, an average of 235,054 unique TCR beta nucleotide sequences per donor were sequenced, and approximately 17% of those sequences were non-productive. Study-wide findings and limitations: Some IMGT-functional V segments, including TRBV6-2 and TRBV6-3, could not be told apart with the 87-base-pair reads, so those segments were excluded. Because HLA typing was unavailable for some donors at each locus, only the typed subset was used in association tests. Across donors, most TCR sequences were observed very rarely, whereas some public TCRs were present in many individuals. Because counts were too low, 15 to 20 rarely observed V segments, including chromosome 9 orphons, were excluded from the earlier analysis of some 540 of the donors. According to a later analysis, parvovirus B19, influenza, CMV and Epstein-Barr virus appeared linked to several top co-occurrence clusters. Assigning TCR associations to individual alleles was difficult when HLA alleles, especially DR and DQ, strongly co-occurred. A further reported finding was that TCR beta sequences accurately predicted the HLA-A and HLA-B alleles for most subjects in the first cohort. In vitro tests confirmed that three of the cytomegalovirus-associated TCR beta chains recognize cytomegalovirus antigens. The sequencing pipeline was judged likely to have produced a cluster of highly shared sequence variants as a technical artifact. A later analysis found that TCR association rates varied across HLA loci, with DRB1 alleles showing the most associated TCRs and HLA-C alleles the fewest. Sequencing depth was assumed to be roughly uniform across donors in the presence/absence analyses, though that assumption may not hold. The authors suggested that the approach could potentially be extended to other disease states and immunological phenotypes. The study gave a list of roughly 150 TCR beta chains associated with cytomegalovirus. Immune exposure information for the cohort was limited to CMV serostatus. Broadly in line with IMGT annotations, most TCR beta V segments showed up in productive rearrangements about 90% or about 30% of the time in an earlier analysis of several hundred of the donors. Compared with equally common non-associated chains, HLA-associated TCR beta chains in a later analysis were more clonally expanded and had lower generation probabilities. The cohort was sequenced for TCR beta chains only, and without alpha or paired-chain data the features that could be detected were limited. Most CMV-associated TCR beta chains appeared to be HLA-restricted in a later analysis, and the HLA associations seemed to be driven largely by CMV exposure. The classifier was reported to diagnose cytomegalovirus status with high specificity and sensitivity in both the original and validation cohorts. An association between a missense DCLRE1C variant and V-gene and J-gene trimming of TCR beta chains was found in a later genetic analysis and replicated in an independent cohort. At a false discovery rate of 0.05, a later analysis linked 15,000 to 20,000 TCR beta sequences to specific HLA alleles. In a later genetic analysis, fewer N-insertions in productive TCRs were reported among donors in an Asian-associated ancestry cluster than the approximately 710-donor mean. Correlated functional status among segregating V segments might reflect linkage disequilibrium, but an unknown experimental factor could not be ruled out.

The cohort was made up of approximately 700 healthy bone marrow donors. At the time of sampling, every cohort member was nominally healthy, though immune exposures that went unrecorded were likely present. The donor was CMV seronegative and belonged to the group of 352 seronegative cohort members. Every donor gave a peripheral blood sample, and the peripheral blood mononuclear cells from that sample were used for TCR beta sequencing. The Qiagen DNeasy Blood Extraction Kit was used to extract genomic DNA from the blood cell samples. For CDR1 and CDR2, the germline V gene lists MRHNA and SNTAGT. The CDR3 goes from the cysteine to the phenylalanine over 15 residues. The read is trimmed to its CDR3 DNA, 45 bases read in frame from base 1. V gives up 4 bases and J gives up 4 bases, and the segment between their germline ends measures 17 bases. In regard to this clone: Its antigen remains undetermined. No much larger clonotype is one base removed from it; base qualities were not supplied.

Library generation was performed with the immunoSEQ multiplex PCR assay. For the multiplex PCR, a mixture combining 60 forward primers for TCR Vbeta segments and 13 reverse primers for TCR Jbeta segments was used. The CDR3 region of rearranged TCR beta genes was amplified from genomic DNA by a multiplex PCR assay. The Illumina HiSeq System was used to sequence the amplified TCR beta libraries as 87-base-pair reads. Per the authors' processing: In a later analysis, some 80 million unique TCR beta chains were counted across the 690 or so repertoires, and approximately 9.9 million of these chains were shared by at least two donors. Raw reads were error-corrected and collapsed into unique sequences with a nearest-neighbor algorithm that merged closely related sequences to remove PCR and sequencing errors. To assign V, D and J gene segments, CDR3 sequences were aligned to IMGT reference sequences. For a sequence to be retained, at least a six-nucleotide match to both a V gene segment and a J gene segment was required. Rearrangements were called productive when the CDR3 lacked stop codons and stayed in frame with V and J; all others were non-productive. Following IMGT convention, CDR3 was defined as the stretch from the second conserved V-encoded cysteine up to the conserved J-encoded phenylalanine. Sequences without an unambiguous match to a single V gene segment were excluded from the earlier analysis of 450 to 750 of the donors. In an earlier analysis of 587 of the donors, a V segment was called functional when productive rearrangements were above 56.7%, and segregating when the standard deviation between donors exceeded 5%. A statistical classification framework was developed to diagnose cytomegalovirus status using the catalog of TCR beta chain sequences. In a later analysis, V and J genes were assigned by comparing TCR nucleotide sequences against IMGT/GENE-DB human TR gene sequences. The TCRdist pipeline was used in a later analysis to assign CDR3 sequences and most-parsimonious VDJ recombination scenarios. In a later analysis, each TCR beta chain was defined by its CDR3 amino acid sequence together with its V-gene family, and reads lacking a unique V-gene family were excluded. A later analysis removed 592 highly shared, low-generation-probability nucleotide sequences to deal with suspected cross-contamination and a sequencing artifact. For each public chain, a later analysis derived a clonal expansion index from normalized ranks of inferred template counts within each repertoire. A later analysis computed generation probabilities with a VDJ recombination model fitted to out-of-frame rearrangements, and checked the results against IGoR. A later analysis scored TCR-TCR, TCR-HLA and TCR-CMV co-occurrence with hypergeometric tests, applying a repertoire-size bias correction to TCR pairs. False discovery rates were estimated in a later analysis by permuting HLA or CMV assignments 20 times. In a later analysis, co-occurring TCRs were grouped with DBSCAN, and TCRdist sequence similarity was added when clustering was performed within HLA-allele-positive subsets. For co-occurrence clustering, repertoires with fewer than 30,000 or more than 120,000 public chains were excluded, along with four or five repertoires with anomalous nucleotide sharing. TCRdb re-hosts the immuneACCESS table, in-frame sequences only. Its copies lack some clones; in the studies checked, an unresolved V gene accounts for under half of them, and the cause for the rest is not known. V, J and clone size are taken as reported in that table, and D and trimming were inferred from the DNA itself. The sample yields around 130,000 clones; over 70% were counted once. The ten largest clones represent about 3% of the sample.

Recombination joined TRBV6-4 with TRBJ2-7; TRBD1 is possibly the D segment (6 matching bases). Sequencing was carried out using PBMCs. The TCR originated in a man younger than 40 in good health and CMV-seronegative. The nucleotides are TGTGCCAGCAGTGCAGAACAGGGATCTATTTACGAGCAGTACTTC. Translation gives CASSAEQGSIYEQYF.